This TCR beta chain was found in a study of T cells in Graves' hyperthyroidism and ophthalmopathy. Study outcomes and limitations: Using 13 V-J features, a model discriminated ophthalmopathy from stable hyperthyroidism.

Trimming at V came to 4 bases and at J to 5 bases, leaving 5 bases not matched to a gene. Germline assignment: CDR1 LGHDT and CDR2 YNNKEL (reference sequence). The CDR3 loop spans 15 amino acids. Regarding this clonotype: What it binds is not known.

This sample holds PBMCs from 9.5 to 10 ml fresh peripheral blood. The investigators amplified TCR beta CDR3 regions from RNA transcripts. First-round RT-PCR of the TCR CDR3 relied on the HTBI primer set. TCRdb reprocessed the multiplex PCR reads via MiXCR and lists one record per CDR3 protein. Among hundreds of thousands of distinct CDR3 sequences listed, over 15% were seen once. The sequence was collected from a woman aged 55-75 years with Graves' ophthalmopathy. The sample was blood. The genes are TRBV3-1 and TRBJ2-5; 12 bases fit TRBD2. For the CDR3, the DNA is TGTGCCAGCAGCCCGACTAGCGGGGGTGGGGAGACCCAGTACTTC. This codes for CASSPTSGGGETQYF.